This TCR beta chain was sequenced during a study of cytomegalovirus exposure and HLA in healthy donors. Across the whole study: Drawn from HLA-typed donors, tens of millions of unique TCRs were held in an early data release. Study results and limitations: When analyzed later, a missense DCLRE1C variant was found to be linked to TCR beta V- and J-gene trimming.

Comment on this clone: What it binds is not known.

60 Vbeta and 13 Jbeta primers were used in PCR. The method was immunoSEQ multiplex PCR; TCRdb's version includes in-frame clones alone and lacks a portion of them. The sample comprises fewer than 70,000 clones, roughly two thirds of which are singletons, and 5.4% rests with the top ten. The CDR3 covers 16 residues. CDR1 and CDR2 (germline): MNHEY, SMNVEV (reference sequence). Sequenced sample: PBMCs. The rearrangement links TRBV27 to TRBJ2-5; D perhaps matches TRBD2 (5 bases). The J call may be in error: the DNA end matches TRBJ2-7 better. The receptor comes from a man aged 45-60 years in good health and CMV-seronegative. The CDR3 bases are TGTGCCAGCAGTTTACATGCGGGCTCGGGTCCCTACGAGCAGTACTTC. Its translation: CASSLHAGSGPYEQYF.